A single sample gave rise to the 22 T cell receptor beta chains below, sequenced in a study of monozygotic twins with inflammatory bowel disease. TCRdb reprocessed the 5' RACE reads, with one entry per CDR3 protein and no DNA. The sample shows 150,000 or so distinct CDR3 sequences, and approximately 7.4% sits with its ten largest clones. The sequenced sample consisted of blood. The receptors were gathered from a human donor with ulcerative colitis or Crohn's disease, or a healthy co-twin of an affected twin (not recorded which).

The chain recombines TRBV7-9 with TRBJ1-1; TCRdb indicates TRBD1, and absent DNA this call remains unverified. The germline CDR1 and CDR2 sequences are SEHNR and FQNEAQ (reference sequence). CDR3 size: 13 residues. CDR3 in amino acids: CASSSRTPAEAFF. The full variable domain, with the rest looked up from reference TRBV7-9 and TRBJ1-1, is DTGVSQNPRHKITKRGQNVTFRCDPISEHNRLYWYRQTLGQGPEFLTYFQNEAQLEKSRLLSDRFSAERPKGSFSTLEIQRTEQGDSAMYLCASSSRTPAEAFFGQGTRLTVV.

The genes are TRBV20-1 and TRBJ1-1. Germline V gene lookup returns CDR1 DFQATT and CDR2 SNEGSKA (reference sequence). There are 11 residues in the CDR3. The CDR3 sequence: CSARPRTEAFF.

V gene TRBV11-2 combines with J gene TRBJ2-3; the D call of TRBD1 rests on TCRdb alone, since no DNA is present to check it. CDR1 and CDR2 (germline): SGHAT, FQNNGV. CDR3 size: 15 residues. CDR3 amino acids: CASSGRGQRPDTQYF.

This chain links TRBV7-8 with TRBJ2-5; checking the TCRdb D call of TRBD1 is not possible without DNA. Per the germline V gene, CDR1 is SGHVS and CDR2 is FQNEAQ. The CDR3 covers 15 residues. The CDR3 here is CASSQGRAGGETQYF.

V gene TRBV5-1 combines with J gene TRBJ1-4; TCRdb outputs TRBD1, but without DNA this stays unchecked. Germline CDR1 is SGHRS and CDR2 is YFSETQ. The CDR3 covers 18 residues. The CDR3 spells CASSLATGRRRGSEKLFF.

The chain joins TRBV30 to TRBJ1-1; without DNA, the TCRdb call of TRBD1 cannot be checked. The length of the CDR3 is 12 residues. CDR1 is GTSNPN and CDR2 is SVGIG in the germline V gene (reference sequence). The chain's CDR3 is CAWGLSNTEAFF.

V and J are TRBV5-1 and TRBJ1-2. The CDR3 is made up of 18 amino acids. CDR1 is SGHRS and CDR2 is YFSETQ in the germline V gene. The CDR3 spells CASSLVMVTGGMVAGYTF.

CDR3: CASSLMPGQRRDTQYF. The rearrangement joins TRBV11-2 to TRBJ2-3; TCRdb returns TRBD1, unconfirmable since there is no DNA. CDR1 is SGHAT and CDR2 is FQNNGV in the germline V gene. The CDR3 runs to 16 residues.

This sequence joins TRBV7-8 and TRBJ2-1; TCRdb returns TRBD1, unconfirmable since there is no DNA. CDR3 size: 16 residues. Per germline, CDR1 SGHVS and CDR2 FQNEAQ. This chain's CDR3 is CASSTRPGQGTYEQFF.

This chain connects TRBV10-2 to TRBJ2-7; TCRdb calls TRBD1, which cannot be checked without DNA. Germline V gives CDR1 WSHSY, CDR2 SAAADI. The CDR3 has 17 residues. The CDR3 loop is CASYLSRWDKTSYEQYF.

CDR3 in amino acids: CASSFAGSKYGYTF. This chain joins TRBV27 and TRBJ1-2; TCRdb calls TRBD1, which cannot be checked without DNA. Germline V lookup: CDR1 MNHEY, CDR2 SMNVEV (reference sequence). The CDR3 contains 14 residues.

V usage is TRBV20-1 and J usage is TRBJ1-1; TCRdb lists TRBD1, though no DNA is available to test this call. This CDR3 contains 13 residues. CDR1 and CDR2 from the germline V gene are DFQATT and SNEGSKA (reference sequence). CDR3 amino acids: CSARELGDTEAFF.

The V call is TRBV7-9, the J call TRBJ1-2. The CDR3 is 16 residues long. Germline assignment: CDR1 SEHNR and CDR2 FQNEAQ (reference sequence). The chain's CDR3 is CASSLFPREGYYGYTF.

V gene TRBV12-3 or TRBV12-4 combines with J gene TRBJ2-2; without DNA, the TCRdb call of TRBD1 cannot be checked. This CDR3 has 16 residues. The CDR3 loop reads CASSFLGDRNTGELFF.

The J gene is TRBJ1-5, the V gene TRBV6-1; as DNA is missing, the TRBD1 call by TCRdb cannot be tested. This CDR3 has 16 amino acids. From germline, CDR1 is MNHNS and CDR2 SASEGT. The CDR3 is CASSEITGGHNQPQHF.

V and J are TRBV12-3 or TRBV12-4 and TRBJ1-1. This CDR3 contains 13 residues. The CDR3 region is CASSSQGPLEAFF.

V gene TRBV7-9 combines with J gene TRBJ2-7; TCRdb reports TRBD1, a call that lacks DNA to check it against. The CDR3 covers 16 residues. CDR1 SEHNR and CDR2 FQNEAQ come from the germline V gene (reference sequence). CDR3 protein: CASSFPPGQGSYEQYF.

CDR3 residues: CASSQDWDRKGWGAEAFF. The chain combines TRBV14 with TRBJ1-1; TCRdb lists TRBD1, though no DNA is available to test this call. Germline-derived CDR1 and CDR2 are SGHDN and FVKESK. CDR3 length: 18 residues.

V usage is TRBV19 and J usage is TRBJ2-2; TCRdb returns TRBD2, unconfirmable since there is no DNA. The CDR3 extends over 16 amino acids. From germline, CDR1 is LNHDA and CDR2 SQIVND (reference sequence). CDR3 loop: CASIGWREEDTGELFF.

V gene TRBV25-1 combines with J gene TRBJ2-1. In germline, CDR1 is MGHDK, CDR2 SYGVNS. This CDR3 is 11 amino acids long. CDR3 amino acids: CATIRSDEQFF.

The rearrangement links TRBV20-1 to TRBJ2-7; the TCRdb call, TRBD2, lacks DNA for checking. Germline loops: CDR1 DFQATT, CDR2 SNEGSKA (reference sequence). CDR3 length: 16 amino acids. The CDR3 spells CSALDPLRGATYEQYF.

The gene calls are TRBV4-2 and TRBJ1-6. The CDR3 runs 14 residues. Germline values: CDR1 LGHNA, CDR2 YNFKEQ. This CDR3 reads CASSQEGRNSPLHF.